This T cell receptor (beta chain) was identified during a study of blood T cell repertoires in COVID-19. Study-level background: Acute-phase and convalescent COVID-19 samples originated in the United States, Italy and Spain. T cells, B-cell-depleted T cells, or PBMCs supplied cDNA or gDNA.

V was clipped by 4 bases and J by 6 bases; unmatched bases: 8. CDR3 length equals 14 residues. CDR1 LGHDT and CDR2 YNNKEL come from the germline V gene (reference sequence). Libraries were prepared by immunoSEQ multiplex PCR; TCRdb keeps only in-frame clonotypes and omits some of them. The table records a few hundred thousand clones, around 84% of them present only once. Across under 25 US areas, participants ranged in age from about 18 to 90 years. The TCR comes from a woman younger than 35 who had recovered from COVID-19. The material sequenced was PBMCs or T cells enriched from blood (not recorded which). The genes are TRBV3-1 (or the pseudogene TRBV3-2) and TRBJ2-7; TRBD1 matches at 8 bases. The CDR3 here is CASSPGQGLGEQYF. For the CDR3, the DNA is TGTGCCAGCAGCCCTGGACAGGGCCTGGGCGAGCAGTACTTC.